At least ten counts were recorded for the clone carrying this TCR beta chain. The record originates from a study of CD8+CD57+ T cells in acquired aplastic anemia. In the study overall: The DNA of sorted CD4+ and CD8+ cells averaged roughly 3 ug.

Genomic DNA templated the TCR beta VDJ and CDR3 profiling. Via MiXCR, TCRdb re-called the reads, giving one row per CDR3 protein. Of approximately 470,000 distinct CDR3 sequences listed, around 32% are singletons. An expansion of CD8+CD57+ cells by flow cytometry had been shown in patients chosen for sequencing. The CDR3 runs to 14 residues. Germline V gene sequence: CDR1 SGHTA, CDR2 FQGNSA. V was shortened by 2 bases and J by 2 bases, with 8 bases between the two germline ends. This TCR was sampled from a human donor with aplastic anemia. This sequence joins TRBV7-2 and TRBJ2-3; D may correspond to TRBD1 or TRBD2 (5 bases each). Sequenced: sorted CD4+, CD8+, or CD8+CD57+ T cells (not recorded which) from PBMCs. CDR3 in DNA: TGTGCCAGCAGCTTATGGGGGAACACAGATACGCAGTATTTT. Encoded protein: CASSLWGNTDTQYF. Supplemented by reference TRBV7-2 and TRBJ2-3, the full variable domain reads GAGVSQSPSNKVTEKGKDVELRCDPISGHTALYWYRQSLGQGLEFLIYFQGNSAPDKSGLPSDRFSAERTGGSVSTLTIQRTQQEDSAVYLCASSLWGNTDTQYFGPGTRLTVL.